The 21 T cell receptor beta chains given below trace back to one sample, sequenced in a study of T cell repertoires in cytomegalovirus infection. TCRdb re-derived calls from the reads in MiXCR, one entry per CDR3 protein. The sample shows a few hundred thousand distinct CDR3 sequences, over 15% of them seen only once. Sequencing input: CD8+ T cells from PBMCs. These TCRs come from a human donor in good health (CMV status not recorded). Some clones in this sample may be carry-over from other donors' samples.

A few counts support this clonotype. The chain joins TRBV6-2 or TRBV6-3 to TRBJ2-7; either TRBD1 or TRBD2 may fit D (5 bases each). V dropped 1 base and J dropped 5 bases, with 21 bases sitting between them. The germline V gene encodes CDR1 MNHEY and CDR2 SVGEGT. The CDR3 length is 17 residues. DNA for the CDR3: TGTGCCAGCAGTTACTGGGTTACGGGACGGCTTGCCAACGAGCAGTACTTC. Its protein product is CASSYWVTGRLANEQYF.

This clonotype was observed a handful of times. The chain has TRBV4-1 and TRBJ1-5; D call uncertain. Trimming cost V 0 bases and J 2 bases, with 14 bases left between them. The CDR3 covers 17 residues. Germline CDR1 MGHRA, CDR2 YSYEKL. In DNA form, the CDR3 reads TGCGCCAGCAGCCAAGAGGGGAAGGGAGGCGGCAATCAGCCCCAGCATTTT. Translating it yields CASSQEGKGGGNQPQHF.

This chain uses TRBV4-1 with TRBJ1-3, with D possibly TRBD1 on 5 matching bases. This CDR3 has 15 amino acids. V lost 1 base and J lost 1, with 8 bases in between. Germline V gives CDR1 MGHRA, CDR2 YSYEKL. The chain's CDR3 is CASSQGAGSGNTIYF. CDR3 nucleotide sequence: TGCGCCAGCAGCCAAGGGGCAGGGTCTGGAAACACCATATATTTT.

The V gene is TRBV6-2 or TRBV6-3, the J gene TRBJ2-1; perhaps TRBD1 as D (5 bases). Between the trimmed V and J ends, which lost 5 bases and 10 bases, there was a span of 15 bases. Germline lookup yields CDR1 MNHEY and CDR2 SVGEGT. The CDR3 spans 13 residues. DNA for the CDR3: TGTGCCAGCAGTCCCGGCGTGACAGACGAGCAGTTCTTC. It yields the protein CASSPGVTDEQFF.

The chain couples TRBV6-6 to TRBJ2-7, with 8 bases identical to TRBD2. J was trimmed by 2 bases and V by 6 bases; bases with no gene match: 9. CDR3 length: 15 residues. The V gene's germline CDR1 is MNHNY and CDR2 SVGAGI (reference sequence). The CDR3 DNA sequence: TGTGCCAGCAGAAAGGTAGCGGGGATTGCCTACGAGCAGTACTTC. Protein: CASRKVAGIAYEQYF.

The chain is built from TRBV4-2 and TRBJ2-2; 10 bases fit TRBD1. CDR1 is LGHNA and CDR2 is YNFKEQ in the germline V gene. V was pared by 0 bases and J by 4 bases, with 8 bases of the junction left unmatched. This CDR3 comprises 18 residues. CDR3 in amino acids: CASSQEGQGSKVTGELFF. The CDR3 DNA reads as TGTGCCAGCAGCCAAGAGGGACAGGGGTCGAAAGTCACCGGGGAGCTGTTTTTT.

On this clonotype: The germline gene is not matched at one end of the junction; a read error may be the cause. The chain uses TRBV7-7 and TRBJ2-1; 10 bases are shared with TRBD2. Germline CDR1 reads SSHAT; CDR2 reads FNYEAQ (reference sequence). The CDR3 length is 19 residues. The CDR3 loop reads CASSLAAAGGPIFHNEQFF. The CDR3 DNA reads TGTGCTAGCAGCTTAGCAGCAGCGGGGGGGCCAATATTCCACAATGAGCAGTTCTTC.

The chain uses TRBV6-2 or TRBV6-3 and TRBJ2-1, with 8 bases fitting TRBD1. From germline, CDR1 is MNHEY and CDR2 SVGEGT. V shed 5 bases, J shed 3 bases, and the junction held 0 bases outside the gene matches. The CDR3 has 13 residues. In nucleotides, the CDR3 is TGTGCCAGCAGTGACAGGGGCTACAATGAGCAGTTCTTC. This codes for CASSDRGYNEQFF.

The table lists this clonotype with a few counts. In DNA form, the CDR3 reads TGTGCCAGCAGTTTTGGAGGGGTTCGTAACACCGGGGAGCTGTTTTTT. Its protein is CASSFGGVRNTGELFF. The gene calls are TRBV27 and TRBJ2-2, with D possibly being TRBD2 (6 bases). The V end was cut by 3 bases, the J end by 2 bases, with 13 bases between. This CDR3 spans 16 amino acids. From germline, CDR1 is MNHEY and CDR2 SMNVEV (reference sequence).

The V call is TRBV14, the J call TRBJ2-7; possibly TRBD2 for D (6 bases). The CDR3 has 16 amino acids. Germline lookup yields CDR1 SGHDN and CDR2 FVKESK. Deletions cut 4 bases from V and 2 bases from J, with 18 bases between. The CDR3 sequence is CASSPTRAGTTYEQYF. The CDR3 nucleotides read TGTGCCAGCAGCCCTACGAGGGCGGGAACTACCTACGAGCAGTACTTC. The whole variable domain, filled in from reference TRBV14 and TRBJ2-7, reads EAGVTQFPSHSVIEKGQTVTLRCDPISGHDNLYWYRRVMGKEIKFLLHFVKESKQDESGMPNNRFLAERTGGTYSTLKVQPAELEDSGVYFCASSPTRAGTTYEQYFGPGTRLTVT.

This clonotype was seen many times. This chain links TRBV7-2 with TRBJ2-7; D unresolved. Germline V lookup: CDR1 SGHTA, CDR2 FQGNSA. This CDR3 region has 14 residues. Trimming pared 0 bases from V and 5 bases from J, leaving 11 bases between. In DNA, the CDR3 is TGTGCCAGCAGCTTAGCCAGACCTTGGGACGAGCAGTACTTC. As protein: CASSLARPWDEQYF.

At least ten counts were recorded for this clonotype. The chain links TRBV7-8 to TRBJ2-5, with D possibly matching TRBD2 (5 bases). This CDR3 region has 19 residues. Germline V gene sequence: CDR1 SGHVS, CDR2 FQNEAQ. V lost 4 bases to trimming and J lost 5 bases, with 29 bases between them. The CDR3 here is CASSSYPGIRNDEDETQYF. As DNA, the CDR3 is TGTGCCAGCAGCTCCTATCCCGGGATACGGAATGACGAAGATGAGACCCAGTACTTC.

V gene TRBV5-6 combines with J gene TRBJ1-6, with TRBD1 identical over 9 bases. The germline V gene encodes CDR1 SGHDT and CDR2 YYEEEE. The CDR3 covers 17 residues. Unmatched junction bases numbered 13, after V lost 4 bases and J lost 8 bases. In DNA form, the CDR3 reads TGTGCCAGCAGCGCGCGGACAGGGGATTTTTCGGATTCACCCCTCCACTTT. This sequence encodes CASSARTGDFSDSPLHF. Together with reference TRBV5-6 and TRBJ1-6, the CDR3 gives the full variable domain: DAGVTQSPTHLIKTRGQQVTLRCSPKSGHDTVSWYQQALGQGPQFIFQYYEEEERQRGNFPDRFSGHQFPNYSSELNVNALLLGDSALYLCASSARTGDFSDSPLHFGNGTRLTVT.

This clonotype was detected only a few times. The chain joins TRBV7-9 to TRBJ1-2; unclear D gene. Trimming took off 0 bases at V and 10 bases at J, with 12 bases between the two ends. Germline lookup yields CDR1 SEHNR and CDR2 FQNEAQ (reference sequence). There are 13 residues in the CDR3. The CDR3 is CASSLALQVAYTF. The CDR3 DNA sequence: TGTGCCAGCAGCTTAGCTCTCCAGGTTGCCTACACCTTC.

In this sample, this clonotype turned up a few times. The J gene is TRBJ2-7, the V gene TRBV12-3 or TRBV12-4; TRBD2 agrees at 11 bases. The CDR3 sequence is 16 residues long. The junction had 5 bases not matched to a gene; V was cut back by 2 bases and J by 2 bases. CDR3 sequence (DNA): TGTGCCAGCAGTTTAACTAGCGGGGGCGATCCCTACGAGCAGTACTTC. It codes for CASSLTSGGDPYEQYF.

This clonotype was recorded many times. The chain employs TRBV12-3 or TRBV12-4 and TRBJ2-7; 7 bases align to TRBD1. The length of the CDR3 is 12 residues. The V segment lost 6 bases and the J segment 5 bases; nucleotides outside the gene matches: 4. Here the CDR3 reads CASSIDRDEQYF. The CDR3 nucleotides are TGTGCCAGCAGCATTGACAGGGACGAGCAGTACTTC.

The V and J genes are TRBV27 and TRBJ2-1, with 7 bases lining up with TRBD1. Germline V CDR1 and CDR2: MNHEY, SMNVEV (reference sequence). The CDR3 contains 17 residues. V gave up 4 bases and J gave up 6 bases; unmatched junction bases: 15. DNA of the CDR3: TGTGCCAGCAGTTCTACAGGGGAAGGCTTGTGGGGCAATGAGCAGTTCTTC. Its protein product is CASSSTGEGLWGNEQFF.

This clonotype occurred a few times. The V and J genes are TRBV6-2 or TRBV6-3 and TRBJ2-7; 9 positions match TRBD1. Looked up from germline, CDR1 is MNHEY and CDR2 is SVGEGT. The CDR3 is 18 amino acids. Trimming at V came to 2 bases and at J to 0 bases, leaving 11 bases not matched to a gene. CDR3 DNA: TGTGCCAGCAGTTACGTTCGGAACAGGGGGCCGGACTCCTACGAGCAGTACTTC. Its protein product is CASSYVRNRGPDSYEQYF.

Comments on this clonotype: An end of the junction differs from the germline gene, which may be a read error. V and J are TRBV6-5 and TRBJ1-1; 8 bases match TRBD1. This CDR3 has 13 residues. Germline loops: CDR1 MNHEY, CDR2 SVGAGI. In DNA form, the CDR3 reads TGTGCCAGCAGTTACCCGGGACAGGACCTTTTCCTCTTT. It yields the protein CASSYPGQDLFLF.

This clonotype has a handful of counts. This rearrangement joins TRBV5-5 to TRBJ2-2; TRBD2 is a possible D gene (5 bases). V dropped 1 base and J dropped 6 bases, with 16 bases sitting between them. The V gene's germline CDR1 is SGHKS and CDR2 YYEKEE (reference sequence). The CDR3 sequence is 16 residues long. The CDR3 coding sequence is TGTGCCAGCAGCTTGTTGCGAGAAGGAGGCGCCGGGGAGCTGTTTTTT. It translates to CASSLLREGGAGELFF.

This clonotype appeared a few times. The chain employs TRBV7-8 and TRBJ1-2; unclear D gene. Germline V lookup: CDR1 SGHVS, CDR2 FQNEAQ. Trimming cost V 0 bases and J 0 bases, with 11 bases left between them. The CDR3 runs 16 residues. Here the CDR3 reads CASSLARPIANYGYTF. The CDR3 coding sequence is TGTGCCAGCAGCTTAGCGCGACCAATAGCTAACTATGGCTACACCTTC.